These 24 T cell receptor beta chains originate from one sample sequenced in a study of post-analysis software for immune sequencing data. The study's findings and limits: Included in a set of roughly 5 TRBV segments more frequent in patients than controls were TRBV5-6, TRBV5-1 and TRBV20-1.

Which antigens these TCRs recognize remains unknown. Researchers reported that TCR beta cDNA libraries carried unique molecular identifiers. TCRdb called the PCR reads again in MiXCR, with one record for every CDR3 protein. The sample shows 700,000 to 900,000 distinct CDR3 sequences, 46% of them seen only once. The sample consisted of blood. These receptor sequences come from a girl aged 5 to 17 with multiple sclerosis.

A few counts support this clonotype. The V call is TRBV5-1, the J call TRBJ2-7; possibly TRBD2 for D (6 bases). Germline CDR1 and CDR2: SGHRS and YFSETQ. This CDR3 is 14 amino acids long. V lost 4 bases and J lost 5, with 16 bases in between. This chain's CDR3 is CASSLWGEVDEQYF. The DNA for the CDR3 is TGCGCCAGCAGCCTCTGGGGGGAGGTCGACGAGCAGTACTTC. Supplemented by reference TRBV5-1 and TRBJ2-7, the full variable domain reads KAGVTQTPRYLIKTRGQQVTLSCSPISGHRSVSWYQQTPGQGLQFLFEYFSETQRNKGNFPGRFSGRQFSNSRSEMNVSTLELGDSALYLCASSLWGEVDEQYFGPGTRLTVT.

The chain has TRBV4-3 and TRBJ2-7; TRBD1 is a possible D gene (5 bases). Trimming left V 4 bases short and J 2 bases short, with 15 bases between. Germline CDR1 is LGHNA and CDR2 is YSLEER. The length of the CDR3 is 15 residues. The CDR3 DNA reads TGCGCCAGCAGCCGCAGTCACAGGAGCGCCTACGAGCAGTACTTC. Amino acids: CASSRSHRSAYEQYF.

V is TRBV29-1 and J is TRBJ2-1, with D tentatively TRBD2 (6 bases). Germline V gene data show CDR1 as SQVTM and CDR2 as ANQGSEA. There are 13 residues in the CDR3. The CDR3: CSVRGLTINEQFF. CDR3 sequence (DNA): TGCAGTGTTCGGGGACTTACCATCAATGAGCAGTTCTTC.

This chain joins TRBV20-1 and TRBJ2-7; the D gene could be TRBD1 or TRBD2 (6 bases each). Germline V CDR1 and CDR2: DFQATT, SNEGSKA (reference sequence). V lost 6 bases to trimming and J lost 6 bases, with 15 bases between them. The CDR3 loop spans 12 amino acids. CDR3 amino acids: CSARGGSGEQYF. The CDR3 nucleotides read TGCAGTGCCCGAGGGGGGAGTGGCGAGCAGTACTTC.

The V call is TRBV5-4, the J call TRBJ2-7; D tentatively reads TRBD1 or TRBD2 (5 bases each). CDR1 and CDR2 (germline): SGHNT, YYREEE (reference sequence). This CDR3 is built from 15 residues. V shed 3 bases and J shed 3 bases, with 16 bases lying between them. For the CDR3, the DNA is TGTGCCAGCAGCTCCAAACAGGACTCGGGCTACGAGCAGTACTTC. Amino acids: CASSSKQDSGYEQYF.

This clonotype was seen more than once but under ten times. The chain recombines TRBV20-1 with TRBJ2-4; the match to TRBD1 covers 8 bases. Gene TRBJ2-5 matches the end of the DNA better, so the J call may be wrong. There are 12 residues in the CDR3. Germline assignment: CDR1 DFQATT and CDR2 SNEGSKA (reference sequence). The CDR3 DNA reads TGCAGTGCGAGGGACAGGCAAGAGACCCAGTACTTC. Translating it yields CSARDRQETQYF.

On this clonotype: The junction shows a germline mismatch at one end, possibly a read error. V usage is TRBV20-1 and J usage is TRBJ2-1; TRBD2 aligns across 9 bases. CDR3 length: 14 amino acids. Germline CDR1 DFQATT, CDR2 SNEGSKA (reference sequence). The CDR3 is CSAPGAGGYNEQFF. CDR3 DNA sequence: TGTAGTGCCCCGGGAGCGGGAGGCTACAATGAGCAGTTCTTC.

Only one count was recorded for this clonotype. The V gene is TRBV7-2, the J gene TRBJ2-1; 7 positions match TRBD2. Germline V gene lookup returns CDR1 SGHTA and CDR2 FQGNSA. The CDR3 consists of 17 residues. With V trimmed by 4 bases and J by 8 bases, 17 bases remained unmatched. The CDR3 bases are TGTGCCAGCAGCTCCCCCAGTCGGGACGTCAGCGGGGATGAGCAGTTCTTC. It encodes CASSSPSRDVSGDEQFF.

This clonotype was counted between two and nine times. The CDR3 DNA is TGTGCCAGCAGTTTTTTAAGGGACGCCTCCTACGAGCAGTACTTC. This gives the protein CASSFLRDASYEQYF. V gene TRBV12-3 or TRBV12-4 combines with J gene TRBJ2-7, with D tentatively TRBD1 or TRBD2 (5 bases each). V was shortened by 3 bases and J by 0 bases, with 12 bases between the two germline ends. This CDR3 is built from 15 residues.

The J gene is TRBJ2-1, the V gene TRBV11-2; no firm D call. The germline V and J ends were trimmed by 1 base and 0 bases, with 10 bases remaining between them. Looked up from germline, CDR1 is SGHAT and CDR2 is FQNNGV. The CDR3 has 16 amino acids. The chain's CDR3 is CASSLGSESSYNEQFF. The DNA for the CDR3 is TGTGCCAGCAGCTTAGGATCGGAGAGCTCCTACAATGAGCAGTTCTTC.

In its sample, this clonotype was seen a few times. The chain recombines TRBV29-1 with TRBJ2-7, with D unresolved. Looked up from germline, CDR1 is SQVTM and CDR2 is ANQGSEA. There are 14 residues in the CDR3. With 0 bases removed from V and 2 bases from J, the gap between germline ends came to 11 bases. In DNA form, the CDR3 reads TGCAGCGTTGAAGATCCGGCGGAGCCCTACGAGCAGTACTTC. This sequence encodes CSVEDPAEPYEQYF.

V is TRBV7-9 and J is TRBJ1-1; D is unresolved. CDR3 length equals 14 residues. Germline assignment: CDR1 SEHNR and CDR2 FQNEAQ (reference sequence). The V gene lost 2 bases and the J gene lost 1 base, with 8 bases spanning the gap. The CDR3 spells CASSLTSGNTEAFF. The CDR3 nucleotides are TGTGCCAGCAGCTTAACCTCAGGGAACACTGAAGCTTTCTTT.

This clonotype appeared a few times. The rearrangement links TRBV25-1 to TRBJ1-4; TRBD1 aligns across 7 bases. The CDR3 runs to 15 residues. V gave up 3 bases and J gave up 8 bases; unmatched junction bases: 9. From germline, CDR1 is MGHDK and CDR2 SYGVNS. CDR3 sequence (DNA): TGTGCCAGCAGTGACTCCGCAGGGGGAAGCGAAAAACTGTTTTTT. Its translation: CASSDSAGGSEKLFF.

In its sample, this clonotype was seen a few times. This chain links TRBV7-2 with TRBJ2-7, with 7 bases aligning to TRBD2. J was trimmed by 4 bases and V by 0 bases; bases with no gene match: 6. Germline-derived CDR1 and CDR2 are SGHTA and FQGNSA. This CDR3 has 15 residues. DNA for the CDR3: TGTGCCAGCAGCTTAGCCCTCAGCGGGATATACGAGCAGTACTTC. It encodes CASSLALSGIYEQYF.

This clonotype was observed once. The chain employs TRBV29-1 and TRBJ1-2; D is unresolved. The V and J ends lost 5 bases and 2 bases respectively, with 21 bases between them. Per germline, CDR1 SQVTM and CDR2 ANQGSEA. The CDR3 has 16 residues. CDR3 DNA sequence: TGCAGCGTTTCCTTGGGCGAGGAATCCGCCAACTATGGCTACACCTTC. Its translation: CSVSLGEESANYGYTF.

CDR3: CASARELARYEQYF. The CDR3 DNA follows: TGTGCCAGCGCCAGGGAGCTAGCTCGCTACGAGCAGTACTTC. The chain joins TRBV6-6 to TRBJ2-7, with D perhaps matching TRBD1 or TRBD2 (5 bases each). Germline V CDR1 and CDR2: MNHNY, SVGAGI (reference sequence). The CDR3 has 14 residues. V shed 8 bases and J shed 3 bases, with 17 bases lying between them.

This clonotype occurred many times. V usage is TRBV4-3 and J usage is TRBJ2-1; 10 positions agree with TRBD2. V lost 0 bases, J lost 7 bases, and 6 bases stayed unmatched. Germline V gives CDR1 LGHNA, CDR2 YSLEER. The CDR3 covers 16 residues. The CDR3 coding sequence is TGCGCCAGCAGCCAAGATGTTAGTAGCGGGAGGAATGAGCAGTTCTTC. Its translation: CASSQDVSSGRNEQFF.

This clonotype was counted a few times. The J gene is TRBJ2-7, the V gene TRBV4-2, with TRBD1 as a possible D gene (6 bases). CDR1 and CDR2 from the germline V gene are LGHNA and YNFKEQ. With 5 bases removed from V and 7 bases from J, the gap between germline ends came to 12 bases. This CDR3 contains 12 residues. CDR3 in DNA: TGTGCCAGCAGCGGACAGTTGGGTGAGCAGTACTTC. Its translation is CASSGQLGEQYF.

The genes are TRBV3-1 and TRBJ2-1, with 9 nucleotides matching TRBD2. The V and J ends lost 4 bases and 4 bases, in that order; junction bases with no gene match: 8. The germline CDR1 and CDR2 sequences are LGHDT and YNNKEL (reference sequence). CDR3 length: 16 residues. CDR3 coding DNA: TGTGCCAGCAGCCCGCGGGGGGGAGGACTATACAATGAGCAGTTCTTC. Translated: CASSPRGGGLYNEQFF.

The V gene is TRBV20-1, the J gene TRBJ2-5, with 14 bases aligning to TRBD2. The V gene's germline CDR1 is DFQATT and CDR2 SNEGSKA (reference sequence). With V trimmed by 1 base and J by 11 bases, 9 bases remained unmatched. This CDR3 has 15 residues. Here the CDR3 DNA reads TGCAGTGCTAGAGCCGGGACTAGCGGGAGCGGTGAGCAGTACTTC. This encodes CSARAGTSGSGEQYF.

This clonotype occurred a few times. CDR3 in amino acids: CSARVVSTEGTEAFF. CDR3 DNA sequence: TGCAGTGCTAGAGTCGTGTCGACCGAAGGGACTGAAGCTTTCTTT. The chain recombines TRBV20-1 with TRBJ1-1, with D hard to call. In germline, CDR1 is DFQATT, CDR2 SNEGSKA (reference sequence). V was cut by 1 base and J by 5 bases, with 17 bases left in between. The CDR3 has 15 residues.

J is TRBJ2-7 and V is TRBV7-6, with unresolved D. Germline values: CDR1 SGHVS, CDR2 FNYEAQ. The V end was cut by 0 bases, the J end by 2 bases, with 8 bases between. The CDR3 length is 14 residues. Here the CDR3 reads CASSLASKTYEQYF. The CDR3 DNA sequence: TGTGCCAGCAGCTTAGCTTCCAAAACCTACGAGCAGTACTTC.

The chain combines TRBV14 with TRBJ2-1; D gene ambiguous. This CDR3 has 14 residues. Germline V gene lookup returns CDR1 SGHDN and CDR2 FVKESK. Deletions cut 0 bases from V and 8 bases from J, with 11 bases between. The CDR3 region is CASSQDAAWDEQFF. The CDR3 DNA reads TGTGCCAGCAGCCAAGATGCCGCTTGGGATGAGCAGTTCTTC.

In its sample, this clonotype was seen many times. The chain recombines TRBV10-3 with TRBJ2-6; the D gene is possibly TRBD2 (6 bases). V was cut by 8 bases and J by 4 bases, with 18 bases left in between. CDR3 length: 16 residues. Germline V gene lookup returns CDR1 ENHRY and CDR2 SYGVKD. In DNA form, the CDR3 reads TGTGCCATCTTCGGGGGAGGTCGCCTCGGGGCCAACGTCCTGACTTTC. It specifies CAIFGGGRLGANVLTF.